The 8 T cell receptor beta chains given below trace back to one sample, sequenced in a study of blood T cells in healthy people across ages. A sample-barcoded 5' primer and a J-beta primer mix were used in a second PCR of roughly 6 to 11 cycles. TCRdb called the 5' RACE reads again in MiXCR, with one record for every CDR3 protein. This sample carries around 870,000 distinct CDR3 sequences, around 30% of them seen once, and the ten largest clones take 17%. The sample was blood. Receptors originate from a woman over 75 in good health.

This clonotype was recorded at least ten times. V usage is TRBV10-3 and J usage is TRBJ1-1, with a tentative D call TRBD1 (5 bases). The CDR3 covers 13 residues. CDR1 is ENHRY and CDR2 is SYGVKD in the germline V gene. V was pared by 5 bases and J by 1 base, with 8 bases between. In nucleotides, the CDR3 is TGTGCCATCAGTCAGACAGAGAACACTGAAGCTTTCTTT. It yields the protein CAISQTENTEAFF.

CDR3 region: CSATMGASSYEQYF. CDR3 nucleotides: TGCAGTGCCACGATGGGAGCCTCTTCCTACGAGCAGTACTTC. This rearrangement joins TRBV20-1 to TRBJ2-4; D is perhaps TRBD2 (5 bases). The end of the DNA aligns better with TRBJ2-7, so the J call may be wrong. The CDR3 is 14 amino acids. The germline gives CDR1 DFQATT, CDR2 SNEGSKA (reference sequence).

This clonotype was observed a handful of times. The rearrangement joins TRBV9 to TRBJ1-1, with TRBD1 as a possible D gene (5 bases). Germline assignment: CDR1 SGDLS and CDR2 YYNGEE. V was trimmed by 0 bases and J by 1 base, leaving 19 bases between them. CDR3 length equals 18 residues. CDR3 coding DNA: TGTGCCAGCAGCGTAGTATCTGGGGCCTCCATCGGGAACACTGAAGCTTTCTTT. This sequence encodes CASSVVSGASIGNTEAFF.

The sample holds many counts of this clonotype. The V gene is TRBV12-3 or TRBV12-4, the J gene TRBJ1-2; D is uncertain. CDR3 length: 15 amino acids. V lost 1 base to trimming and J lost 4 bases, with 13 bases between them. In DNA form, the CDR3 reads TGTGCCAGCAGTTTAGATAACAGCTGGGGCTATGGCTACACCTTC. This gives the protein CASSLDNSWGYGYTF.

This clonotype was observed many times. The chain couples TRBV12-3 or TRBV12-4 to TRBJ2-3; TRBD2 agrees at 9 bases. Germline trimming cut 1 base from V and 4 bases from J; bases unmatched to any gene: 3. The CDR3 consists of 15 residues. CDR3: CASSLGGGASDTQYF. The CDR3, as DNA: TGTGCCAGCAGTTTAGGCGGGGGGGCTTCAGATACGCAGTATTTT.

A remark on this clonotype: This may stem from a read error, because a much larger clone lies one nucleotide away. The chain recombines TRBV6-2 or TRBV6-3 with TRBJ1-2; D not certain. The CDR3 has 12 residues. CDR1 MNHEY and CDR2 SVGEGT come from the germline V gene. This chain's CDR3 is CTSSYPEYGYTF. The CDR3 coding sequence is TGTACCAGCAGTTACCCCGAGTATGGCTACACCTTC.

This chain connects TRBV6-2 or TRBV6-3 to TRBJ2-3; 8 nucleotides line up with TRBD2. V lost 2 bases to trimming and J lost 3 bases; unmatched junction nucleotides: 7. The CDR3 is 16 residues long. Germline CDR1 reads MNHEY; CDR2 reads SVGEGT. CDR3 sequence reads: CASSYGTGGPTDTQYF. CDR3 DNA sequence: TGTGCCAGCAGTTACGGGACGGGGGGGCCTACAGATACGCAGTATTTT.

As for this clonotype: The junction shows a germline mismatch at one end, possibly a read error. The chain combines TRBV12-3 or TRBV12-4 with TRBJ2-7; TRBD2 agrees at 10 bases. This CDR3 is 15 amino acids long. CDR3 amino acids: CASSLEAGGPGEQYF. DNA of the CDR3: TGTGCCAGCAGCTTAGAAGCGGGAGGGCCTGGCGAGCAGTACTTC.